This TCR beta chain originates from a study of shared clonotypes between healthy human individuals. Study results and caveats: Shared clonotypes across all four donors exceeded non-shared ones in generation probability.

The CDR3 covers 13 residues. V lost 5 bases and J lost 2, with 10 bases in between. Germline loops: CDR1 PRHDT, CDR2 FYEKMQ (reference sequence). Sequencing used immunoSEQ multiplex PCR; TCRdb keeps in-frame clones, though not all of them. The data show a few million clones, around 95% seen once. On this clone itself: Its antigen is as yet unknown.

As defined, naive CD8 cells were CD45RO-negative and positively selected for CCR7, with terminally differentiated effector memory CD45RA+ cells excluded. The rearrangement joins TRBV13 to TRBJ2-7; no firm D call. The specimen sequenced was naive CD8+ T cells from PBMCs. This TCR was recovered from a young man in good health. Some clones in this sample may be carry-over from other donors' samples. CDR3 amino acids: CASSEGFTYEQYF. DNA of the CDR3: TGTGCCAGCAGCGAAGGATTCACCTACGAGCAGTACTTC.